Detailed here is one T cell receptor beta chain. What this receptor recognizes is not known. The sample holds no much larger clone one base away, and base qualities are not on file. This entry comes from a study of CD4 T cells in lung cancer (dated by TCRdb to about 2019). A note on the overall study: In the study, blood T cells from NSCLC patients were screened for responses to candidate mutation-encoded neoepitopes, and neoantigen-specific CD4+ T-cell clones and TCRs were isolated. Tumor and non-adjacent lung tissue were obtained from several patients undergoing curative-intent resections for stage I-III non-small cell lung cancer. Lung adenocarcinoma or squamous cell carcinoma was present in the resected patients, who were aged 60 to 69 at blood donation and were mostly former smokers. Treatments the patients had received before donating blood included platinum chemotherapy, and some of the patients were given nivolumab or pembrolizumab. The frequency of neoantigen-specific clonotypes in tumor resections, non-adjacent lung and cultured T-cell products was tracked by TCRB deep sequencing. The investigation overall reported the following: Some blood-derived responses might be explained by in vitro priming of naive T cells or cross-reactivity rather than by memory responses to the cancer.

The V and J ends are trimmed by 3 bases and 7 bases, leaving 16 bases between them. CDR1 SQVTM and CDR2 ANQGSEA are derived from the germline V gene. Counted from cysteine to phenylalanine, this CDR3 has 13 amino acids. The kept DNA is CDR3 alone, 39 bases in frame from the first base. The library was produced with the immunoSEQ multiplex PCR assay. DNA was isolated with Qiagen DNeasy or QIAamp micro DNA kits and TCRB sequenced with the Adaptive Biotechnology human TCRB sequencing kit. TCRB libraries were sequenced on an Illumina MiSeq. The source study handled its data this way. TCRB sequence data were analyzed with the kit provider's software, and tumor enrichment of clonotype templates was tested with Fisher's exact test. TCRdb holds this immuneACCESS table with in-frame rearrangements only. Some clones are missing; in checked studies, unresolved V genes explain under half, and the rest has no known cause. V and J calls and clone size follow that table, whereas D and trimming were derived from the DNA. The sample table records around 4,800 clones; 70% to 75% of these occur just once. The ten largest clones take up roughly 15% of the sample.

The chain is made from TRBV29-1 and TRBJ2-7; the best D guess is TRBD1, with 5 bases matching. The source material was lung tumor tissue. This clonotype originated in a man aged 60-69 years with non-small cell lung cancer. The sequence in DNA is TGCAGCGTTGATTCTCGACAGTACGGGGAGCAGTACTTC. It encodes CSVDSRQYGEQYF.